This T cell receptor (beta chain) was identified during a study of shared clonotypes between healthy human individuals. Method: immunoSEQ multiplex PCR; TCRdb's copy keeps in-frame clones and lacks some. Of some 510,000 clones listed, about four fifths are singletons. The clonotype comes from a woman aged 40 to 55 in good health. Some clones in this sample may be carry-over from other donors' samples. The sequenced sample consisted of PBMCs.

The CDR3 bases are TGTGCCAGCAGCTTTAGGGAGGGCCCGAACACCGGGGAGCTGTTTTTT. It translates to CASSFREGPNTGELFF. The V gene is TRBV11-2, the J gene TRBJ2-2; 7 bases are a match to TRBD2. The CDR3 is 16 residues long. V gave up 3 bases and J gave up 0 bases; unmatched junction bases: 4. The germline gives CDR1 SGHAT, CDR2 FQNNGV.